The 6 T cell receptor beta chains presented below share a single source sample, sequenced in a study of tumor and adjacent non-tumor tissue in lung cancer. The template was RNA from unsorted bulk tissue. The library came from three nested PCR rounds adapted from ARM-PCR protocols. One entry per CDR3 protein results from TCRdb running MiXCR on the multiplex PCR reads. The profile covers some 120,000 distinct CDR3 sequences, with roughly 67% appearing a single time and 9.5% to 15% taken by the ten largest. The specimen was lung tumor tissue. These TCRs come from a man younger than 40 with non-small cell lung cancer.

This sequence joins TRBV6-1 and TRBJ2-1; 13 bases map to TRBD2. Losses at the gene ends were 1 base for V and 7 bases for J; bases not matched to a gene: 1. The germline V gene has CDR1 MNHNS and CDR2 SASEGT. The CDR3 contains 15 residues. The CDR3 loop is CASSEGTSGSNEQFF. The CDR3 DNA follows: TGTGCCAGCAGTGAAGGGACTAGCGGGAGTAATGAGCAGTTCTTC.

In its sample, this clonotype was seen many times. The V gene is TRBV29-1, the J gene TRBJ1-2; 9 bases fit TRBD1. The CDR3 runs 12 residues. V dropped 0 bases and J dropped 14; count of bases not matched to a gene: 7. Germline CDR1 and CDR2: SQVTM and ANQGSEA. The CDR3 bases are TGCAGCGTTGAAGATCTTCGGGACAGGGCAACCTTC. It specifies CSVEDLRDRATF.

In regard to this clonotype: One end of the junction is discordant with germline, which a read error may explain. V is TRBV12-3 or TRBV12-4 and J is TRBJ1-6, with 9 bases fitting TRBD1. The CDR3 extends over 14 amino acids. The CDR3 here is CSSSLGTGSSPIHF. CDR3 coding DNA: TGTTCCAGCAGTTTAGGGACAGGGTCTTCACCCATCCACTTT.

Concerning this clonotype: An end of the junction does not agree with germline; a read error may underlie this. The chain combines TRBV6-5 with TRBJ2-7; 10 nucleotides line up with TRBD2. The CDR3 spans 15 residues. Germline V gene data show CDR1 as MNHEY and CDR2 as SVGAGI. The DNA for the CDR3 is TGTGCCAGCAGCTGTACTAGCGGGGCTACCTACGAGCAGTGCTTC. Amino acid sequence: CASSCTSGATYEQCF.

This clonotype appeared a single time. Being one base from a much bigger clone, this may be a read error. V is TRBV4-2 and J is TRBJ2-1; D ambiguous. The CDR3 is 15 amino acids. V lost 4 bases and J 6 bases, leaving 16 bases between the germline ends. Germline V CDR1 and CDR2: LGHNA, YNFKEQ. CDR3 in DNA: TGTGCCAGCAGCCGAAGCCATATAGCCTGCAATGAGCAGTTCTTC. Residues: CASSRSHIACNEQFF.

In regard to this clonotype: One end of the junction varies from germline; a read error may be responsible. The chain joins TRBV20-1 to TRBJ2-3; TRBD2 agrees at 7 bases. From germline, CDR1 is DFQATT and CDR2 SNEGSKA (reference sequence). CDR3 size: 14 residues. The CDR3 DNA follows: TGCAGTGCTCCTCGAGTAGCGGGCACAGGTACGCAGTATTTT. Encoded protein: CSAPRVAGTGTQYF.